This TCR beta chain was profiled in a study of blood T cell repertoires in COVID-19. Study background: Samples taken during acute and convalescent COVID-19 were collected in the United States, Italy and Spain. T cells, B-cell-depleted T cells, or PBMCs provided the cDNA or gDNA that served as material.

Assay used: immunoSEQ multiplex PCR; TCRdb lists only in-frame clones, some missing. The sample has 52,000 or so clones, roughly 85% seen once. Germline V gene lookup returns CDR1 LNHDA and CDR2 SQIVND (reference sequence). This CDR3 has 14 amino acids. With 8 bases clipped from V and 2 bases from J, the junction kept 5 bases outside the gene matches. The sample holds one count of this clone. Sample: peripheral blood. This chain uses TRBV19 with TRBJ1-5; 8 bases align to TRBD1. This receptor was identified in a human donor in a cohort sampled during active or convalescent COVID-19. The CDR3 nucleotides are TGTGCCAGTGCGGCGGGACAGGGCAATCAGCCCCAGCATTTT. Translation gives CASAAGQGNQPQHF.